This T cell receptor (beta chain) originates from a study of cytomegalovirus exposure and HLA in healthy donors. Study results and limitations: By HLA locus, TCR association rates varied in a later analysis, with DRB1 showing the most and HLA-C the fewest. A later analysis linked a missense variant in DCLRE1C to the trimming of TCR beta V and J genes. Previous analysis showed most TCR beta V segments were productive about 90% or about 30% of the time.

In regard to this clone: Antigen specificity is unknown.

CDR3 size: 14 residues. Germline V gene lookup returns CDR1 ENHRY and CDR2 SYGVKD. The ends lost 5 bases at V and 2 bases at J; junction bases unmatched: 6. In the PCR, 60 Vbeta and 13 Jbeta primers were used. The repertoire was sequenced with immunoSEQ multiplex PCR; TCRdb's copy has only in-frame clones and lacks some. This table holds 150,000 to 200,000 clones. J is TRBJ2-7 and V is TRBV10-3, with 7 bases identical to TRBD1. The TCR comes from a woman aged 60-70 years in good health and CMV-seronegative. The sequencing input was PBMCs. As DNA, the CDR3 is TGTGCCATCAGTCCGGGACAGACAACCTACGAGCAGTACTTC. Translating it yields CAISPGQTTYEQYF.